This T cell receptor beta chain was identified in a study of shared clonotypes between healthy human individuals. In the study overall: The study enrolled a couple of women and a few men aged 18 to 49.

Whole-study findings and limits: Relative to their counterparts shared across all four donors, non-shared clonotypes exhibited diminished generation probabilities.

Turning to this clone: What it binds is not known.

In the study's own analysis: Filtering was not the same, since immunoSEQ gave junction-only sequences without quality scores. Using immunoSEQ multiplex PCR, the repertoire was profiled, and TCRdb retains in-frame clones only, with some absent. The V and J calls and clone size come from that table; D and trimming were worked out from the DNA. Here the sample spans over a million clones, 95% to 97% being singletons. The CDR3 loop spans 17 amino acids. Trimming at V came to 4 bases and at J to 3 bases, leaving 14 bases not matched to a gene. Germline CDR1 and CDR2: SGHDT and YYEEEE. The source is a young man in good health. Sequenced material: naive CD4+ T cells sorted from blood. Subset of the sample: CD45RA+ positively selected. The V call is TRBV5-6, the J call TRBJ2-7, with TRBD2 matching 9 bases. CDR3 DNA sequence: TGTGCCAGCAGCCCCAGACTAGCGGTGAGCTATTTCTACGAGCAGTACTTC. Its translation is CASSPRLAVSYFYEQYF.